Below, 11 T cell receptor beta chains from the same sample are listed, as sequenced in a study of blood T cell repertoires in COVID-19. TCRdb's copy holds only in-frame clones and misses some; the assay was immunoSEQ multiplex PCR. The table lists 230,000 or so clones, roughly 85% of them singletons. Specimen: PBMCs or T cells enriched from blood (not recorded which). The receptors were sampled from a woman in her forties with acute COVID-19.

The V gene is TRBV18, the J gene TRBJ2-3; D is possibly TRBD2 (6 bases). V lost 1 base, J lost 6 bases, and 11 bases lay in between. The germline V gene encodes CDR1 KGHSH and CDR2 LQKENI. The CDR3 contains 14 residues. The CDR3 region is CASSPQGGSDTQYF. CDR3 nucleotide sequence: TGTGCCAGCTCACCACAAGGAGGGAGCGATACGCAGTATTTT.

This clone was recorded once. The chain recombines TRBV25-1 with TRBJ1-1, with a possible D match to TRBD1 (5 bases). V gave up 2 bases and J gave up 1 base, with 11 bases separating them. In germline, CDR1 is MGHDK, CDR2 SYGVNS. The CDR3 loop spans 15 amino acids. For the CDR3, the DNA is TGTGCCAGCAGTGAAAACAGGCAGCGGAACACTGAAGCTTTCTTT. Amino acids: CASSENRQRNTEAFF.

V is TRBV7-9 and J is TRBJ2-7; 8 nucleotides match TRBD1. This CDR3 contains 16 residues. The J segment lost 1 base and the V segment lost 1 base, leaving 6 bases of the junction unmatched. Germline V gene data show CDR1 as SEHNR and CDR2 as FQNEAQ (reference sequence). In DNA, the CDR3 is TGTGCCAGCAGCTTAGGGGGGACAGGCGGGTCCTACGAGCAGTACTTC. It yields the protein CASSLGGTGGSYEQYF.

The CDR3 sequence: CASSLSRLSEQFF. The CDR3 DNA reads as TGTGCCAGCAGCCTATCCAGGCTATCGGAGCAGTTCTTC. The chain employs TRBV7-3 and TRBJ2-1; D is uncertain. Germline values: CDR1 SGHTA, CDR2 FQGTGA. The CDR3 is made up of 13 amino acids. V was clipped by 5 bases and J by 10 bases, with 15 bases between them.

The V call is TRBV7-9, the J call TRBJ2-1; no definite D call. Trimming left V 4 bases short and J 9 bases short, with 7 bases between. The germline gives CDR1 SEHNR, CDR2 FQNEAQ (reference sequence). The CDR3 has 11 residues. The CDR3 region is CASSSRFEQFF. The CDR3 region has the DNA TGTGCCAGCAGCTCCCGGTTTGAGCAGTTCTTC.

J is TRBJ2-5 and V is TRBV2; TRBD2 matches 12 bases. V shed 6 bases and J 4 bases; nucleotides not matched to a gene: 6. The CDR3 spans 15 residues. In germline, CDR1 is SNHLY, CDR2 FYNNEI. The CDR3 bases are TGTGCCAGCAGCATGACTAGCGGGGGCGCAGAGACCCAGTACTTC. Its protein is CASSMTSGGAETQYF.

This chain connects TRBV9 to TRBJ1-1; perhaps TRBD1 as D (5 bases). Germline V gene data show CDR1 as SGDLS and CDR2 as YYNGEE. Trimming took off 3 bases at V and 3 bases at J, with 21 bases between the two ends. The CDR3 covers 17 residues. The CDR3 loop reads CASSATGELTSYTEAFF. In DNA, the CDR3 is TGTGCCAGCAGCGCCACAGGAGAACTAACTTCTTACACTGAAGCTTTCTTT.

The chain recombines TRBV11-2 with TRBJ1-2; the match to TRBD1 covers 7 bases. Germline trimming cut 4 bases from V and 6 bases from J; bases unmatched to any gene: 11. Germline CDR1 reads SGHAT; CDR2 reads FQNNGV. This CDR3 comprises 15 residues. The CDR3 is CASSYTIGGQHGYTF. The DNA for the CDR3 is TGTGCCAGCAGCTACACCATAGGGGGCCAACATGGCTACACCTTC.

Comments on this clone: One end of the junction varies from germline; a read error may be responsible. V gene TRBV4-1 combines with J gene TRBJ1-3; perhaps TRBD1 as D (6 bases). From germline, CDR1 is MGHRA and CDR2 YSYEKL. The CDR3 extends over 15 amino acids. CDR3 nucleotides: TGCGCCAGCAGCGAAGACAGGCTGTCTGGAAACACCATATATTTT. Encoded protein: CASSEDRLSGNTIYF.

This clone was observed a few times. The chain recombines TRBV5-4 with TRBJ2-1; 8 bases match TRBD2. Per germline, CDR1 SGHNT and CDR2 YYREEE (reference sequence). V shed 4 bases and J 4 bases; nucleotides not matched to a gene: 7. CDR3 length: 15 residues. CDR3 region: CASSPLAGLYNEQFF. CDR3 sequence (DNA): TGTGCCAGCAGCCCTTTAGCGGGGTTATACAATGAGCAGTTCTTC.

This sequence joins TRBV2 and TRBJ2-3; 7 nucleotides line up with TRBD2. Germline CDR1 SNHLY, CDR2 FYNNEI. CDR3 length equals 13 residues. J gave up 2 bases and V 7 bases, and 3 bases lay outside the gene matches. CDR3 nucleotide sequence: TGTGCCAGCATGGGGGGGACCACAGATACGCAGTATTTT. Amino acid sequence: CASMGGTTDTQYF.